This TCR beta chain comes out of a study of blood T cell repertoires in COVID-19. On the study more broadly: PBMCs, B-cell-depleted T cells, or T cells were the source of the cDNA or gDNA that made up the material.

This CDR3 contains 13 residues. The V gene end was trimmed by 5 bases and the J gene end by 8 bases; junction bases not matched to a gene: 5. From germline, CDR1 is SSHAT and CDR2 FNYEAQ (reference sequence). The repertoire was sequenced with immunoSEQ multiplex PCR; TCRdb's copy has only in-frame clones and lacks some. Among under 200,000 clones listed, roughly 79% were seen once. The rearrangement joins TRBV7-7 to TRBJ2-1; TRBD1 matches 8 bases. Material for sequencing was peripheral blood. This TCR came from a man in his fifties or sixties with active or convalescent COVID-19. The CDR3: CASSRGQGDEQFF. CDR3 DNA sequence: TGTGCCAGCAGCCGCGGACAGGGCGATGAGCAGTTCTTC.